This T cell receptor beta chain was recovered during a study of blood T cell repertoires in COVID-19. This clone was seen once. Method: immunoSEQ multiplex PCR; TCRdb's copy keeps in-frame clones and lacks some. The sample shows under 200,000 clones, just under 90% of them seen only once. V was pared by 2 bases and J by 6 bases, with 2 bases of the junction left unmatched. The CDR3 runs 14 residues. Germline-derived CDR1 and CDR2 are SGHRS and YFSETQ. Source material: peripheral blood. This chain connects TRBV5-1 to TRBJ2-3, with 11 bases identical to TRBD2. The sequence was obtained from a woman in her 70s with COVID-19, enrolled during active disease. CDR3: CASSLLAGADTQYF. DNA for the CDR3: TGCGCCAGCAGCTTACTAGCGGGGGCGGATACGCAGTATTTT.